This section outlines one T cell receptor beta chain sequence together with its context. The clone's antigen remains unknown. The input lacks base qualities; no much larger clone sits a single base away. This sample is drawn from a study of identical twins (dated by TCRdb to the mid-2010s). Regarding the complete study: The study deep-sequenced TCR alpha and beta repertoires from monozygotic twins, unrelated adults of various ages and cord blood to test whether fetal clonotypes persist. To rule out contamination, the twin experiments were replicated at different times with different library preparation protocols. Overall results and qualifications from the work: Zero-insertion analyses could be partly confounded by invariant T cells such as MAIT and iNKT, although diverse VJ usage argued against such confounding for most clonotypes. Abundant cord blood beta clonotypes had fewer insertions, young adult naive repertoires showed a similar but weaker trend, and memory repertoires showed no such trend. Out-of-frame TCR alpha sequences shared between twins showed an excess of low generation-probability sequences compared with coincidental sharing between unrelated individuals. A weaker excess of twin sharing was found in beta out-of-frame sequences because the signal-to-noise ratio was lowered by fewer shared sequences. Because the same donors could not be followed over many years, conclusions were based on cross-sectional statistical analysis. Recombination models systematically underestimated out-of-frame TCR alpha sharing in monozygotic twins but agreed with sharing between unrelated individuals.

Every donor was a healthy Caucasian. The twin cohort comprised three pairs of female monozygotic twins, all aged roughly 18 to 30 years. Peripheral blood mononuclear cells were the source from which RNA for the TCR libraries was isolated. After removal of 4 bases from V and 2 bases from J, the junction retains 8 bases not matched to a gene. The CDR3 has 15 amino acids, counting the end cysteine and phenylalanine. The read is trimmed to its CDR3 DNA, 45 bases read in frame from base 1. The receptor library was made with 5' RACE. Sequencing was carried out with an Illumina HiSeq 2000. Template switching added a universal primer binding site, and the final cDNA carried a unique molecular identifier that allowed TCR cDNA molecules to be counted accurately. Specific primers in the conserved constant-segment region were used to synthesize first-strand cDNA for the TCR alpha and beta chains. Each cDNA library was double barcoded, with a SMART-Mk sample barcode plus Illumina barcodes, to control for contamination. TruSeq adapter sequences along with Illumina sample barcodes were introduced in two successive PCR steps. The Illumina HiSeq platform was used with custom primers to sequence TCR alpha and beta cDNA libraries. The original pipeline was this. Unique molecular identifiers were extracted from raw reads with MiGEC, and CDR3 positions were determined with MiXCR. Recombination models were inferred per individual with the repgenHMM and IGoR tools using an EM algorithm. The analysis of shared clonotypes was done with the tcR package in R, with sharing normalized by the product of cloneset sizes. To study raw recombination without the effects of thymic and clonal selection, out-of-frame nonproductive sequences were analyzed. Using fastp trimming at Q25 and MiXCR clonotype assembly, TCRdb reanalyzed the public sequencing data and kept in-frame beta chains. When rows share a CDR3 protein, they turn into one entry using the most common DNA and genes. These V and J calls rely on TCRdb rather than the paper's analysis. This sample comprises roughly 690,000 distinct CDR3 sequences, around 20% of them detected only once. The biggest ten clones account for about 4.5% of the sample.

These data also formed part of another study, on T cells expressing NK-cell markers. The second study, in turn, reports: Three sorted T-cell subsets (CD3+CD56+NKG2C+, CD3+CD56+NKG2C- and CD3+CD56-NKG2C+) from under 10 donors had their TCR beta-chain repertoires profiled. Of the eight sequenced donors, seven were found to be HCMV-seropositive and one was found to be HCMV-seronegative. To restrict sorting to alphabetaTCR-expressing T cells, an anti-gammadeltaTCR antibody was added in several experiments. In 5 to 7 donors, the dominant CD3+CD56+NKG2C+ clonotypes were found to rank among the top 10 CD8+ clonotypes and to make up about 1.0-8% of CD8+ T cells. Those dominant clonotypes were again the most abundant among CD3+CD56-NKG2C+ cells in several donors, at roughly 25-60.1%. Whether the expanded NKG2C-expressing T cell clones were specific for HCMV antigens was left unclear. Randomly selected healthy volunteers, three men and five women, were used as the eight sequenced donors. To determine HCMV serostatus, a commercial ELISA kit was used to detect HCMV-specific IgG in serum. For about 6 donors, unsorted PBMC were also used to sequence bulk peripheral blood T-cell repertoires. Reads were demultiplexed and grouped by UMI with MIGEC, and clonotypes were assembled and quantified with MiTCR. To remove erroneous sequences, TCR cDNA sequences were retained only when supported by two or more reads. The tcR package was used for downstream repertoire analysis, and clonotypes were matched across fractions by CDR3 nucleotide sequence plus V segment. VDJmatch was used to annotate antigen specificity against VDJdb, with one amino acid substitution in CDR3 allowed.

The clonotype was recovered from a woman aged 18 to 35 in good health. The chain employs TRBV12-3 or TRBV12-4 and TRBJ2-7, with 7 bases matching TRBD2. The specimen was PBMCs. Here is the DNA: TGTGCCAGCAGTTCCACCGTCCGGGGGGCCTACGAGCAGTACTTC. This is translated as CASSSTVRGAYEQYF.